The TCR beta chain under discussion was sequenced for a study of cytomegalovirus exposure and HLA in healthy donors. The CDR3 is made up of 17 amino acids. CDR1 and CDR2 from the germline V gene are SGHRS and YFSETQ. Germline trimming cut 0 bases from V and 5 bases from J; bases unmatched to any gene: 8. Vbeta (60) and Jbeta (13) primers were used in the PCR. Libraries were prepared by immunoSEQ multiplex PCR; TCRdb keeps only in-frame clonotypes and omits some of them. The sample has around 58,000 clones; around 77% are singletons. Study results and caveats: Common viral pathogens were later found to be apparently linked to several of the most significant clusters.

A remark on this clone: Its antigen is as yet unknown.

This receptor was obtained from a male donor in good health and CMV-seropositive. The sequencing input was PBMCs. The gene calls are TRBV5-1 and TRBJ2-1, with 10 bases aligning to TRBD2. CDR3 bases: TGCGCCAGCAGCTTGGCCTTAGCTAGCGGGGGACACAATGAGCAGTTCTTC. It specifies CASSLALASGGHNEQFF. The full variable domain, its missing parts supplied by reference TRBV5-1 and TRBJ2-1, is KAGVTQTPRYLIKTRGQQVTLSCSPISGHRSVSWYQQTPGQGLQFLFEYFSETQRNKGNFPGRFSGRQFSNSRSEMNVSTLELGDSALYLCASSLALASGGHNEQFFGPGTRLTVL.